These T cell receptor beta chains were read from a single sample in a study of T cells after yellow fever vaccination. TCRdb independently ran MiXCR on the 5' RACE reads; one entry per CDR3 protein. The table includes a few hundred thousand distinct CDR3 sequences, about a sixth detected once. The material sequenced was PBMCs, taken about 5 days after the first yellow fever vaccination. These receptors were taken from a man aged 18 to 35 who received the YFV17D yellow fever vaccine. CDR3s include the opening cysteine and the closing phenylalanine or tryptophan. The D gene is left open where the match is weak. Expanded clones get a size class; other rows say once, few or many, or leave the size out.

j_gene: TRBJ2-1
abundance: -
d_gene: -
v_gene: TRBV2
CDR3nt: TGTGCCACCAGGGGGGACTCCTACAATGAGCAGTTCTTC
CDR3aa: CATRGDSYNEQFF

j_gene: TRBJ2-7
abundance: -
d_gene: -
v_gene: TRBV6-2/TRBV6-3
CDR3nt: TGTGCCAGCAGTCCGAGCGTGGGGGCCGACGAGCAGTACTTC
CDR3aa: CASSPSVGADEQYF

j_gene: TRBJ2-2
abundance: many
d_gene: TRBD1
v_gene: TRBV29-1
CDR3nt: TGCAGCGTGCCCGGGACAGGGAAAACCGGGGAGCTGTTTTTT
CDR3aa: CSVPGTGKTGELFF

j_gene: TRBJ2-3
abundance: few
d_gene: -
v_gene: TRBV6-2/TRBV6-3
CDR3nt: TGTGCCAGCAGTTACCGGCGACTAGTCCTAGATACGCAGTATTTT
CDR3aa: CASSYRRLVLDTQYF

j_gene: TRBJ2-1
abundance: many
d_gene: TRBD2
v_gene: TRBV14
CDR3nt: TGTGCCAGCAGCCAAGCACCAGCGGGGGGAGGCCCAGAGCAGTTCTTC
CDR3aa: CASSQAPAGGGPEQFF

j_gene: TRBJ2-4
abundance: -
d_gene: -
v_gene: TRBV5-4
CDR3nt: TGTGCCAGCAGCTTGGATTTGGACGTGAAAAACATTCAGTACTTC
CDR3aa: CASSLDLDVKNIQYF

j_gene: TRBJ1-3
abundance: few
d_gene: TRBD1
v_gene: TRBV4-1
CDR3nt: TGCGCCAGCAGCCATGCGACAGGGACTTCAGCTCGTGGAAACACCATATATTTT
CDR3aa: CASSHATGTSARGNTIYF

j_gene: TRBJ2-1
abundance: few
d_gene: TRBD2
v_gene: TRBV5-1
CDR3nt: TGCGCCAGCAGCTTGGATCGTGCGGGGGATGAGCAGTTCTTC
CDR3aa: CASSLDRAGDEQFF

j_gene: TRBJ2-1
abundance: -
d_gene: TRBD2
v_gene: TRBV5-1
CDR3nt: TGCGCCAGCAGCCTGACTAGCGCCAATGAGCAGTTCTTC
CDR3aa: CASSLTSANEQFF

j_gene: TRBJ1-3
abundance: -
d_gene: TRBD1
v_gene: TRBV6-1
CDR3nt: TGTGCCAGCAGTCCACAATCGGGACAGAAGAGCTCTGGAAACACCATATATTTT
CDR3aa: CASSPQSGQKSSGNTIYF

j_gene: TRBJ1-1
abundance: many
d_gene: TRBD1
v_gene: TRBV18
CDR3nt: TGTGCCAGCTCACTACAGGGGGCAAGCGCTGAAGCTTTCTTT
CDR3aa: CASSLQGASAEAFF

j_gene: TRBJ1-1
abundance: few
d_gene: -
v_gene: TRBV5-1
CDR3nt: TGCGCCAGCAGCGGGAGACAGAGCTCCTTCCCTGAAGCTTTCTTT
CDR3aa: CASSGRQSSFPEAFF

j_gene: TRBJ1-3
abundance: few
d_gene: -
v_gene: TRBV20-1
CDR3nt: TGCAGTGGGAGAGGGGGTGGCCCTGGAAACACCATATATTTT
CDR3aa: CSGRGGGPGNTIYF

j_gene: TRBJ1-1
abundance: few
d_gene: TRBD1
v_gene: TRBV12-3/TRBV12-4
CDR3nt: TGTGCCAGCAGTGGACAGGGGTACACTGAAGCTTTCTTT
CDR3aa: CASSGQGYTEAFF

j_gene: TRBJ2-1
abundance: many
d_gene: TRBD2
v_gene: TRBV7-3
CDR3nt: TGTGCCAGCAGCCCCACAGGCGGGGGGGCGGTTTACAATGAGCAGTTCTTC
CDR3aa: CASSPTGGGAVYNEQFF

j_gene: TRBJ2-5
abundance: few
d_gene: -
v_gene: TRBV20-1
CDR3nt: TGCAGTGCCTGCTCCCGGGGCATAGAGACCCAGTACTTC
CDR3aa: CSACSRGIETQYF